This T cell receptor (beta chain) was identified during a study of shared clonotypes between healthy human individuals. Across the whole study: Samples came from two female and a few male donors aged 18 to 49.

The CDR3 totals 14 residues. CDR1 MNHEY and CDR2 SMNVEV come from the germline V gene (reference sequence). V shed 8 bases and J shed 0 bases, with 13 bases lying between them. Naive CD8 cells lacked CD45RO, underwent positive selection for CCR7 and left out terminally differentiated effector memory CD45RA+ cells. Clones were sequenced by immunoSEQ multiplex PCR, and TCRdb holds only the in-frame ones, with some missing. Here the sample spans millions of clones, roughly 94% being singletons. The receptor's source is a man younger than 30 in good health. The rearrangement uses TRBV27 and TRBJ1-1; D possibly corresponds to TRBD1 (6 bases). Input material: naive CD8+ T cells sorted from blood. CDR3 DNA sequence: TGTGCCAGCGGCCCGGGACAAGTGAACACTGAAGCTTTCTTT. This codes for CASGPGQVNTEAFF.